This T cell receptor (beta chain) was observed in a study of cytomegalovirus exposure and HLA in healthy donors. This clone showed up just a few times. What it binds is unknown. Trimming took 1 base from V and 0 from J, leaving 7 bases between them. Germline-derived CDR1 and CDR2 are MDHEN and SYDVKM. This CDR3 is 15 amino acids long. The PCR contained 60 Vbeta and 13 Jbeta primers. Method: immunoSEQ multiplex PCR; TCRdb's copy keeps in-frame clones and lacks some. Of roughly 110,000 clones listed, 77% are singletons. Overall study findings and caveats: A later analysis reportedly identified an Asian-associated ancestry cluster as carrying fewer N-insertions than the approximately 670-donor mean. Common viral pathogens seemed, in a later analysis, to connect with several of the most significant clusters.

The chain joins TRBV28 to TRBJ1-5; no reliable D call. Specimen: PBMCs. The TCR originated in a man in his forties in good health and CMV-seropositive. The CDR3 reads CASSLSGYSNQPQHF. The CDR3 nucleotides read TGTGCCAGCAGTTTATCGGGTTATAGCAATCAGCCCCAGCATTTT.